Listed below are T cell receptor beta chains from one sample, sequenced in a study of graft-versus-host responses after intestinal transplantation. Data came from immunoSEQ multiplex PCR; TCRdb stores just in-frame clones and leaves some out. This table has about 100,000 clones, around 91% appearing once. Antigen specificity for these receptors is unknown. Here the sequenced sample was unstimulated CD4+ T cells sorted from spleen or lymph node cells, taken before transplant. Every receptor here comes from a human donor who was the organ donor for an intestinal transplant. The CDR3 runs from the conserved cysteine through the conserved F or W. D genes are given only for firm matches. Not every row has a clone size; where given, it reads once, few, many or a size class.

cdr3_aa cdr3_nt d_call j_call v_call clone_size
CASSGRPGQGENEQFF TGCGCCAGCAGCGGCAGACCGGGACAGGGGGAAAATGAGCAGTTCTTC TRBD1 TRBJ2-1 TRBV4-1 NA
CASSLAAEGAGGYGYTF TGTGCCAGCAGCTTGGCCGCGGAGGGTGCGGGGGGCTATGGCTACACCTTC NA TRBJ1-2 TRBV5-5 NA
CASSQGVAGGRGEQFF TGCGCCAGCAGCCAAGGAGTCGCGGGGGGGCGGGGTGAGCAGTTCTTC TRBD2 TRBJ2-1 TRBV4-1 NA
CAWSRQGGTEAFF TGTGCCTGGAGTCGACAGGGCGGAACTGAAGCTTTCTTT TRBD1 TRBJ1-1 TRBV30 NA
CASSSIGDEQFF TGTGCCAGCAGTTCCATTGGAGATGAGCAGTTCTTC NA TRBJ2-1 TRBV28 NA
CASRLNQEKLFF TGCGCCAGCAGGTTGAACCAGGAAAAACTGTTTTTT NA TRBJ1-4 TRBV5-1 NA
CAWSVGQGSGNTIYF TGTGCCTGGAGTGTCGGACAGGGTTCGGGAAACACCATATATTTT TRBD1 TRBJ1-3 TRBV30 NA
CASRRGGEGQPQHF TGCGCCAGCAGGCGGGGGGGGGAGGGTCAGCCCCAGCATTTT NA TRBJ1-5 TRBV23-1 NA
CASSPDPRVQPQHF TGTGCCAGCAGCCCAGACCCGCGGGTACAGCCCCAGCATTTT NA TRBJ1-5 TRBV5-6 once
CASSSQGLAGGKSTDTQYF TGTGCCAGCAGCTCGCAGGGACTAGCGGGGGGGAAGAGCACAGATACGCAGTATTTT TRBD2 TRBJ2-3 TRBV7-3 NA
CAISDTGANTIYF TGTGCCATCAGTGATACAGGGGCAAACACCATATATTTT TRBD1 TRBJ1-3 TRBV10-3 NA
CASSRRLAGPQTDTGELFF TGTGCCAGCTCACGACGACTAGCGGGGCCCCAGACCGACACCGGGGAGCTGTTTTTT TRBD2 TRBJ2-2 TRBV18 NA
CASSEGTGRWDSGANVLTF TGTGCCAGCAGTGAAGGAACAGGCAGGTGGGACTCTGGGGCCAACGTCCTGACTTTC NA TRBJ2-6 TRBV2 NA
CASSPVAGESEQFF TGTGCCAGCTCACCGGTTGCAGGTGAAAGTGAGCAGTTCTTC NA TRBJ2-1 TRBV18 NA
CASSYADRDYGYTF TGTGCCAGCAGTTACGCGGACAGAGACTATGGCTACACCTTC NA TRBJ1-2 TRBV6-5 NA
CATSSRDYNSNQPQHF TGTGCCACCAGCAGTAGGGACTACAATAGCAATCAGCCCCAGCATTTT NA TRBJ1-5 TRBV15 once
CASSPKGGLYEQYF TGCGCCAGCAGCCCGAAGGGTGGACTATACGAGCAGTACTTC NA TRBJ2-7 TRBV5-1 NA
CSVAGGYSGYTF TGCAGCGTTGCGGGGGGGTACAGTGGCTACACCTTC NA TRBJ1-2 TRBV29-1 NA
CASSQVGAGQDEAFF TGCGCCAGCAGCCAAGTCGGGGCCGGACAGGATGAAGCTTTCTTT TRBD1 TRBJ1-1 TRBV4-1 NA
CASSQELAGVYEQYF TGTGCCAGCAGCCAAGAACTAGCGGGGGTATACGAGCAGTACTTC TRBD2 TRBJ2-7 TRBV4-2 NA
CASSFDRSSYEQYF TGCGCCAGCAGCTTTGACAGGAGCTCCTACGAGCAGTACTTC NA TRBJ2-7 TRBV5-1 NA
CASSAARDRLYSYNSPLHF TGTGCCAGCTCCGCCGCCCGGGACAGACTTTACTCCTATAATTCACCCCTCCACTTT TRBD1 TRBJ1-6 TRBV27 NA
CATGLEGETQYF TGTGCCACCGGACTTGAAGGGGAGACCCAGTACTTC NA TRBJ2-5 TRBV7-9 NA
CASSLNDRTLEAFF TGTGCCAGCAGCCTGAATGACAGGACTCTTGAAGCTTTCTTT NA TRBJ1-1 TRBV7-2 NA
CASSLTSSYNEQFF TGTGCCAGCAGCTTGACTAGCTCCTACAATGAGCAGTTCTTC NA TRBJ2-1 TRBV7-2 NA
CASSPSVNYGYTF TGTGCCAGCTCACCATCGGTGAACTATGGCTACACCTTC NA TRBJ1-2 TRBV18 NA
CASSYLAGGPDEQFF TGTGCCAGCAGCTATCTAGCGGGGGGGCCGGATGAGCAGTTCTTC TRBD2 TRBJ2-1 TRBV7-3 NA
CASSPGVYQPQHF TGTGCCAGCAGCCCAGGGGTTTATCAGCCCCAGCATTTT NA TRBJ1-5 TRBV7-9 NA
CASSRTSGGGEQYF TGTGCCAGCAGCCGGACTAGCGGGGGAGGCGAGCAGTACTTC TRBD2 TRBJ2-7 TRBV4-2 NA